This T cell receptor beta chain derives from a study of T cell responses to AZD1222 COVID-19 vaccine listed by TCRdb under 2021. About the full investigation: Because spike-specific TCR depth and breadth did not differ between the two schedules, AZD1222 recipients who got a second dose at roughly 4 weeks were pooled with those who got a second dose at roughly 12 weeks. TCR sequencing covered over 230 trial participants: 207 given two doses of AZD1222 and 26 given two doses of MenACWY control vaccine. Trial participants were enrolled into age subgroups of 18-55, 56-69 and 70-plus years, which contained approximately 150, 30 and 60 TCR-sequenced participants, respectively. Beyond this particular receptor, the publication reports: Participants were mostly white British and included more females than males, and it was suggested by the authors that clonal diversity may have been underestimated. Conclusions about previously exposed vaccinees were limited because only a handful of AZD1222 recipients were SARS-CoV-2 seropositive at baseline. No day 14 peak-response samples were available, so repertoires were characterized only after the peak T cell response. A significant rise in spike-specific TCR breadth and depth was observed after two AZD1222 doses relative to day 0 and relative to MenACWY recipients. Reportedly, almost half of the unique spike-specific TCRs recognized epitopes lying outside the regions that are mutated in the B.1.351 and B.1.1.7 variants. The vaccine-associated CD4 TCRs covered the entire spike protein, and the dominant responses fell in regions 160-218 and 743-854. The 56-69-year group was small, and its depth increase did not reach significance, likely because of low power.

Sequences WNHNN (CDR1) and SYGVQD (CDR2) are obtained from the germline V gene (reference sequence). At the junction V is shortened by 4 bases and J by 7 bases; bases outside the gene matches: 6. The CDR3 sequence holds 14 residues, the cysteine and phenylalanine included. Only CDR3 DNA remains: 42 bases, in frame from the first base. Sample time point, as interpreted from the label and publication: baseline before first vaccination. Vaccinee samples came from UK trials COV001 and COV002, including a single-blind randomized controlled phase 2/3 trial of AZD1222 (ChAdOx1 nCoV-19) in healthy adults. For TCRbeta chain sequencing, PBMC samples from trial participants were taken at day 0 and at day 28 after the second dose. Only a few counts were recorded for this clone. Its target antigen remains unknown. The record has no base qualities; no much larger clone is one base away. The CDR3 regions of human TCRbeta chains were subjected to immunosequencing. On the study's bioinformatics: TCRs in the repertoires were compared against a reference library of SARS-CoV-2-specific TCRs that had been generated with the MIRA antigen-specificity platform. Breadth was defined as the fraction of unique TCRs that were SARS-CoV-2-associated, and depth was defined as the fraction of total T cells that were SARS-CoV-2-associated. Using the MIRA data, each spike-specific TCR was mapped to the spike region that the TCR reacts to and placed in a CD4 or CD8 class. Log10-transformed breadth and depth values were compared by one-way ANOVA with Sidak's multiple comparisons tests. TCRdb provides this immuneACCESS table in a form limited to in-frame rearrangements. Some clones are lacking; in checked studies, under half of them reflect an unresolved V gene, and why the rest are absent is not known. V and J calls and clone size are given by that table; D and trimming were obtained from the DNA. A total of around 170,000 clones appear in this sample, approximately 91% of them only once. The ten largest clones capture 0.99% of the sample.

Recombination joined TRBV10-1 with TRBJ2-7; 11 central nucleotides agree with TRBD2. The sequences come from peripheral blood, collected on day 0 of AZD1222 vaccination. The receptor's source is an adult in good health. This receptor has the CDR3 CASSALAGGREQYF. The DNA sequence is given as TGCGCCAGCAGTGCCCTAGCGGGAGGTCGTGAGCAGTACTTC.